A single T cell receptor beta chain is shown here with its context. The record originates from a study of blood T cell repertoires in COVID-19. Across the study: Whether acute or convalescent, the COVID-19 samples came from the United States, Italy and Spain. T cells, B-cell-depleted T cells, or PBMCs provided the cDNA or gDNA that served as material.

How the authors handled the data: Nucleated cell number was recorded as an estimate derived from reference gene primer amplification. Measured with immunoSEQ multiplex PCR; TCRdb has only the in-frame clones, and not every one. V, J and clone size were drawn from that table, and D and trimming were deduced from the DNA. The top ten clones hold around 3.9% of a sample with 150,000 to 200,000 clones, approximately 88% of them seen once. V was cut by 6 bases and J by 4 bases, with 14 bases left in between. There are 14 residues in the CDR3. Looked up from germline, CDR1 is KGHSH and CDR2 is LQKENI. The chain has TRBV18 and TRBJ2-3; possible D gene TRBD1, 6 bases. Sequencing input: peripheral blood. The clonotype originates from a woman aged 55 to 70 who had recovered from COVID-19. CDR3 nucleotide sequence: TGTGCCAGCTCCCCTGGACAGTCCGCAGATACGCAGTATTTT. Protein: CASSPGQSADTQYF.